This TCR beta chain was sequenced for a study of early stage breast cancer tumors. On the study more broadly: Of fewer than 20 invasive breast tumors, about 12 were hormone receptor-positive, HER2-negative. Under 10 ER+/PR+/HER2- tumors were invasive ductal; a few were invasive lobular.

Study-wide results and limits: Enriched TCRB sequences shared across patients were mostly commonly generated sequences. Tumor and normal breast were distinguished via blood comparison in about 90% of the 16 patients.

The germline gives CDR1 SGHAT, CDR2 FQNNGV. This CDR3 is built from 18 residues. V lost 5 bases to trimming and J lost 5 bases; unmatched junction nucleotides: 15. Comments on this clone: The antigen is undetermined.

Clones were read by immunoSEQ multiplex PCR, and TCRdb kept only the in-frame ones, dropping some. Of about 36,000 clones in the sample, 65% to 75% are singletons; the top ten hold roughly 7%. The clonotype was recovered from a person aged 55 to 75 with breast cancer. Sequenced: blood. The J gene is TRBJ2-1, the V gene TRBV11-2, with 10 nucleotides matching TRBD1. CDR3 loop: CASSPRPTRTGGDNEQFF. DNA of the CDR3: TGTGCCAGCAGCCCAAGGCCTACAAGGACAGGGGGAGACAATGAGCAGTTCTTC.